A single sample is the source of the 32 T cell receptor beta chains below, sequenced in a study of T cells in localized non-small cell lung cancer. Profiling relied on immunoSEQ multiplex PCR, and the TCRdb table lists in-frame clones only, not all of them. The profile covers around 15,000 clones, with 90% appearing a single time and roughly 1.2% taken by the ten largest. The specimen comprised peripheral blood mononuclear cells, sampled before any cancer treatment. Receptors were obtained from a woman aged 35 to 70 with stage III lung adenocarcinoma.

The rearrangement uses TRBV11-3 and TRBJ2-5, with D uncertain. V lost 5 bases and J lost 4, with 14 bases in between. The CDR3 runs to 14 residues. Germline CDR1 is SGHNT and CDR2 is YENEEA. The CDR3 nucleotides are TGTGCCAGCAGCATACTCGTGATCGGAGAGACCCAGTACTTC. Its protein product is CASSILVIGETQYF.

The chain is built from TRBV7-2 and TRBJ2-5; no definite D call. V lost 5 bases and J lost 5, with 9 bases in between. Germline V gives CDR1 SGHTA, CDR2 FQGNSA. The CDR3 spans 12 residues. The CDR3 region is CASSPNRETQYF. The CDR3 region has the DNA TGTGCCAGCAGCCCGAATCGGGAGACCCAGTACTTC.

The chain's CDR3 is CASSPLPGGNTIYF. CDR3 in DNA: TGTGCCAGCAGCCCCCTCCCAGGGGGAAACACCATATATTTT. The chain carries TRBV9 and TRBJ1-3; D is possibly TRBD1 (5 bases). Trimming stripped 4 bases from V and 4 bases from J, with 12 bases between. This CDR3 is built from 14 residues. Germline V gene sequence: CDR1 SGDLS, CDR2 YYNGEE.

The chain is built from TRBV19 and TRBJ1-1; TRBD1 aligns across 9 bases. The V gene's germline CDR1 is LNHDA and CDR2 SQIVND (reference sequence). The length of the CDR3 is 16 residues. After removal of 5 bases from V and 4 bases from J, the junction contained 11 bases not matched to a gene. The CDR3 nucleotides are TGTGCCAGTAGTCCTTGGGACAGGGCCGAATCCACTGAAGCTTTCTTT. Encoded protein: CASSPWDRAESTEAFF.

The chain recombines TRBV28 with TRBJ1-2; possibly TRBD1 for D (5 bases). This CDR3 is 15 amino acids long. In germline, CDR1 is MDHEN, CDR2 SYDVKM. V lost 3 bases, J lost 5 bases, and 16 bases lay in between. The CDR3 DNA follows: TGTGCCAGCAGTTTGACAGACCCCACTTTTTATGGCTACACCTTC. This gives the protein CASSLTDPTFYGYTF.

The CDR3 bases are TGTGCCAGCAGTTACGTACCGCCCCAGAATTCACCCCTCCACTTT. It encodes CASSYVPPQNSPLHF. V and J are TRBV6-5 and TRBJ1-6; D is unresolved. The CDR3 consists of 15 residues. V lost 2 bases and J lost 7, with 12 bases in between. Germline lookup yields CDR1 MNHEY and CDR2 SVGAGI.

The chain recombines TRBV7-2 with TRBJ2-1; 12 positions match TRBD2. This CDR3 is 17 amino acids long. The germline V gene has CDR1 SGHTA and CDR2 FQGNSA. V gave up 5 bases and J gave up 6 bases; unmatched junction bases: 11. CDR3 sequence (DNA): TGTGCCAGCAGCCCCGGGGGGGCTAGCGGGAGGGCCAATGAGCAGTTCTTC. This codes for CASSPGGASGRANEQFF. The entire variable domain, with the rest obtained from reference TRBV7-2 and TRBJ2-1, is as follows: GAGVSQSPSNKVTEKGKDVELRCDPISGHTALYWYRQSLGQGLEFLIYFQGNSAPDKSGLPSDRFSAERTGGSVSTLTIQRTQQEDSAVYLCASSPGGASGRANEQFFGPGTRLTVL.

V and J are TRBV7-9 and TRBJ1-1; D may be TRBD1 (6 bases). CDR1 SEHNR and CDR2 FQNEAQ come from the germline V gene (reference sequence). Trimming stripped 5 bases from V and 4 bases from J, with 17 bases between. The CDR3 totals 15 residues. This CDR3 is CASSPQGHGGTEAFF. CDR3 sequence (DNA): TGTGCCAGCAGCCCGCAGGGGCATGGAGGCACTGAAGCTTTCTTT.

This chain's CDR3 is CASSKGRSYEQYF. The CDR3 nucleotides read TGTGCCAGCAGCAAAGGGAGGTCCTACGAGCAGTACTTC. The chain couples TRBV28 to TRBJ2-7; tentative D call: TRBD2 (6 bases). In germline, CDR1 is MDHEN, CDR2 SYDVKM. The CDR3 has 13 residues. Deletions cut 6 bases from V and 1 base from J, with 10 bases between.

This clone was seen just once. V usage is TRBV2 and J usage is TRBJ2-3, with a possible D match to TRBD1 (6 bases). CDR1 and CDR2 (germline): SNHLY, FYNNEI. This CDR3 has 16 residues. Trimming left V 5 bases short and J 0 bases short, with 15 bases between. The CDR3 coding sequence is TGTGCCAGCAGTCGAGGACAGCTAACTAGCACAGATACGCAGTATTTT. Protein sequence: CASSRGQLTSTDTQYF.

The CDR3 nucleotides read TGTGCCAGCACCCAACGACAGGGTCGCGACACCATATATTTT. This encodes CASTQRQGRDTIYF. The chain couples TRBV28 to TRBJ1-3, with TRBD1 identical over 7 bases. This CDR3 region has 14 residues. Germline V gene lookup returns CDR1 MDHEN and CDR2 SYDVKM. Losses at the gene ends were 7 bases for V and 8 bases for J; bases not matched to a gene: 11.

The rearrangement joins TRBV19 to TRBJ2-1, with 10 bases that match TRBD1. This CDR3 comprises 14 residues. Germline V gene sequence: CDR1 LNHDA, CDR2 SQIVND (reference sequence). Trimming took 6 bases from V and 12 from J; bases not matched to a gene: 11. The CDR3 nucleotides read TGTGCCAGTAGGGGGACAGGGGCCCCCCGTGGGCAGTTCTTC. Its protein product is CASRGTGAPRGQFF.

The V call is TRBV27, the J call TRBJ2-2; either TRBD1 or TRBD2 may fit D (6 bases each). V dropped 8 bases and J dropped 0 bases, with 13 bases sitting between them. Looked up from germline, CDR1 is MNHEY and CDR2 is SMNVEV (reference sequence). The CDR3 is 15 residues long. CDR3 in DNA: TGTGCCAGCGGTGGGGGCGGGACGAACACCGGGGAGCTGTTTTTT. It yields the protein CASGGGGTNTGELFF.

The chain joins TRBV14 to TRBJ2-7; 7 nucleotides agree with TRBD2. From germline, CDR1 is SGHDN and CDR2 FVKESK. V gave up 1 base and J gave up 1 base; unmatched junction bases: 4. The CDR3 contains 15 residues. The CDR3 region is CASSQGPAGSYEQYF. CDR3 bases: TGTGCCAGCAGCCAAGGCCCAGCGGGGTCCTACGAGCAGTACTTC.

The gene calls are TRBV5-1 and TRBJ2-7; the D is unclear. CDR1 is SGHRS, CDR2 YFSETQ, per germline. The CDR3 has 13 residues. Trimming took 0 bases from V and 3 from J, leaving 7 bases between them. The CDR3 reads CASSLDMYYEQYF. CDR3 sequence (DNA): TGCGCCAGCAGCTTGGACATGTACTACGAGCAGTACTTC.

The chain carries TRBV5-4 and TRBJ1-6; possibly TRBD1 for D (5 bases). CDR1 and CDR2 (germline): SGHNT, YYREEE (reference sequence). V lost 4 bases and J 10 bases, leaving 21 bases between the germline ends. CDR3 length: 16 amino acids. The CDR3 nucleotides read TGTGCCAGCAGCAGGGGAGGAGGGCCTGTAGACTCACCCCTCCACTTT. This sequence encodes CASSRGGGPVDSPLHF.

The chain recombines TRBV7-2 with TRBJ2-1; the match to TRBD2 covers 9 bases. Germline-derived CDR1 and CDR2 are SGHTA and FQGNSA. The CDR3 runs 15 residues. V lost 0 bases and J lost 3; bases outside the gene matches: 0. The CDR3 DNA reads as TGTGCCAGCAGCTTAGCTAGCGGGGGCTACAATGAGCAGTTCTTC. Its translation is CASSLASGGYNEQFF.

The chain has TRBV2 and TRBJ2-2; 7 nucleotides match TRBD1. V trimming: 4 bases; J trimming: 2 bases; junction bases outside the gene matches: 1. Germline loops: CDR1 SNHLY, CDR2 FYNNEI. The CDR3 runs to 14 residues. The CDR3 protein is CASSGQGNTGELFF. Written as DNA, the CDR3 is TGTGCCAGCAGTGGACAGGGAAACACCGGGGAGCTGTTTTTT.

Comments on this clone: At one boundary the junction diverges from the germline segment, which might be a read error. The chain joins TRBV6-5 to TRBJ1-5; D is ambiguous. The CDR3 is 13 amino acids. CDR1 MNHEY and CDR2 SVGAGI come from the germline V gene. CDR3 bases: TGTGCCAGCAGTCGGTATAGCAATCAGTCCCAGCATTTT. It yields the protein CASSRYSNQSQHF.

This chain connects TRBV18 to TRBJ2-7; the D call may be TRBD1 or TRBD2 (5 bases each). This CDR3 comprises 14 residues. V was clipped by 3 bases and J by 2 bases, with 11 bases between them. Germline V gives CDR1 KGHSH, CDR2 LQKENI. The CDR3 DNA sequence: TGTGCCAGCTCACCGGGGGACGCTCCCTACGAGCAGTACTTC. It is translated as CASSPGDAPYEQYF.

This chain joins TRBV28 and TRBJ2-3; TRBD2 agrees at 10 bases. CDR3 size: 16 residues. V dropped 2 bases and J dropped 2; count of bases not matched to a gene: 4. Germline V CDR1 and CDR2: MDHEN, SYDVKM. DNA of the CDR3: TGTGCCAGCAGTTTAGGACTAGCGGTTCACACAGATACGCAGTATTTT. Translation: CASSLGLAVHTDTQYF.

The rearrangement links TRBV2 to TRBJ2-3; 9 positions match TRBD2. In germline, CDR1 is SNHLY, CDR2 FYNNEI. This CDR3 is built from 13 residues. V lost 9 bases and J lost 4; bases outside the gene matches: 5. CDR3 DNA sequence: TGTGCCAGAGGGACTAGCAAAGCAGATACGCAGTATTTT. It is translated as CARGTSKADTQYF.

Here the CDR3 reads CASSQLQTRTSGAYEQYF. Written as DNA, the CDR3 is TGCGCCAGCAGCCAGTTACAGACCCGGACTAGCGGGGCCTACGAGCAGTACTTC. The genes are TRBV4-1 and TRBJ2-7, with 12 bases aligning to TRBD2. The junction had 11 bases not matched to a gene; V was cut back by 3 bases and J by 2 bases. This CDR3 has 18 amino acids. Germline CDR1 reads MGHRA; CDR2 reads YSYEKL.

This clone was observed once. The chain is built from TRBV5-8 and TRBJ2-3, with D tentatively TRBD1 (6 bases). Germline CDR1 reads SGHTS; CDR2 reads YDEGEE. Trimming removed 3 bases from V and 4 bases from J, with 12 bases in between. The CDR3 has 14 amino acids. In DNA, the CDR3 is TGTGCCAGCAGCTACAGGGAGTTGGCAGATACGCAGTATTTT. Its protein is CASSYRELADTQYF.

The chain uses TRBV14 and TRBJ2-3; D remains ambiguous. V lost 5 bases, J lost 7 bases, and 10 bases lay in between. Per germline, CDR1 SGHDN and CDR2 FVKESK. The CDR3 runs 12 residues. The CDR3 bases are TGTGCCAGCAGCGCGGAGCGAAATACGCAGTATTTT. Translating it yields CASSAERNTQYF.

The chain recombines TRBV14 with TRBJ2-6, with D tentatively TRBD1 (7 bases). Trimming took 3 bases from V and 0 from J, leaving 15 bases between them. Germline V gene sequence: CDR1 SGHDN, CDR2 FVKESK. The CDR3 sequence is 18 residues long. In DNA form, the CDR3 reads TGTGCCAGCAGCCAGGAGGGCAGGGGGGTCTCTGGGGCCAACGTCCTGACTTTC. This gives the protein CASSQEGRGVSGANVLTF.

The J gene is TRBJ2-3, the V gene TRBV15; D possibly uses TRBD1 or TRBD2 (5 bases each). CDR1 is LNHNV and CDR2 is YYDKDF in the germline V gene (reference sequence). This CDR3 contains 17 residues. Trimming pared 3 bases from V and 1 base from J, leaving 17 bases between. The CDR3 DNA sequence: TGTGCCACCAGCAGGGGGGTCGGTACTTCGGGCACAGATACGCAGTATTTT. Its protein is CATSRGVGTSGTDTQYF.

This chain links TRBV5-5 with TRBJ2-7, with D perhaps matching TRBD1 (6 bases). Germline CDR1 is SGHKS and CDR2 is YYEKEE (reference sequence). The CDR3 spans 15 residues. V lost 5 bases and J 3 bases, leaving 18 bases between the germline ends. The DNA of the CDR3 is TGTGCCAGCAGTCCAGGGACAAGAGTACTCTACGAGCAGTACTTC. Translated: CASSPGTRVLYEQYF. Together with reference TRBV5-5 and TRBJ2-7, the CDR3 gives the full variable domain: DAGVTQSPTHLIKTRGQQVTLRCSPISGHKSVSWYQQVLGQGPQFIFQYYEKEERGRGNFPDRFSARQFPNYSSELNVNALLLGDSALYLCASSPGTRVLYEQYFGPGTRLTVT.

The chain is built from TRBV7-8 and TRBJ1-1, with 7 bases that match TRBD1. The J segment lost 4 bases and the V segment lost 1 base, leaving 0 bases of the junction unmatched. This CDR3 comprises 13 residues. Germline CDR1 SGHVS, CDR2 FQNEAQ. The CDR3 protein is CASSLGQGTEAFF. The CDR3, as DNA: TGTGCCAGCAGCTTAGGACAGGGCACTGAAGCTTTCTTT.

This chain links TRBV2 with TRBJ1-1, with a tentative D call TRBD1 (5 bases). Germline-derived CDR1 and CDR2 are SNHLY and FYNNEI. The CDR3 is made up of 14 amino acids. Deletions cut 6 bases from V and 6 bases from J, with 17 bases between. The CDR3 here is CASRTGGGFAEAFF. Here the CDR3 DNA reads TGTGCCAGCAGGACCGGGGGGGGTTTCGCTGAAGCTTTCTTT.

The chain recombines TRBV10-3 with TRBJ2-7; D unresolved. Germline V gives CDR1 ENHRY, CDR2 SYGVKD. The V gene lost 2 bases and the J gene lost 4 bases, with 3 bases spanning the gap. This CDR3 region has 11 residues. CDR3: CAISERYEQYF. DNA of the CDR3: TGTGCCATCAGTGAGCGGTACGAGCAGTACTTC.

The chain has TRBV27 and TRBJ1-4; no definite D call. V gave up 5 bases and J gave up 8 bases, with 18 bases separating them. Germline-derived CDR1 and CDR2 are MNHEY and SMNVEV (reference sequence). CDR3 length: 15 residues. The CDR3 nucleotides read TGTGCCAGCAGTGAAGGCGGCCTCCGTAGAGAAAAACTGTTTTTT. Its protein is CASSEGGLRREKLFF.